The 17 T cell receptor beta chains below all came from one sample that was sequenced in a study of blood T cell repertoires in COVID-19. Only in-frame clones appear in the TCRdb table, and some are missing; sequencing was by immunoSEQ multiplex PCR. Counted here are more than 250,000 clones, about nine tenths occurring once; the ten biggest clones make up roughly 1.7%. Sequences were obtained from peripheral blood. Source of these receptors: a woman aged 25-40 years with COVID-19, enrolled during active disease.

The chain employs TRBV3-1 (or the pseudogene TRBV3-2) and TRBJ1-6; the D is unclear. CDR3 size: 14 residues. V shed 0 bases and J shed 10 bases, with 10 bases lying between them. Per the germline V gene, CDR1 is LGHDT and CDR2 is YNNKEL (reference sequence). The CDR3 loop reads CASSQELWRSPLHF. The CDR3 region has the DNA TGTGCCAGCAGCCAAGAATTATGGAGGTCACCCCTCCACTTT.

V usage is TRBV6-5 and J usage is TRBJ2-7; TRBD2 is a possible D gene (5 bases). The germline V gene has CDR1 MNHEY and CDR2 SVGAGI. The CDR3 has 15 residues. Trimming cost V 2 bases and J 3 bases, with 14 bases left between them. DNA of the CDR3: TGTGCCAGCAGTTACACCGGACTGGTTGGCTACGAGCAGTACTTC. It encodes CASSYTGLVGYEQYF.

V usage is TRBV28 and J usage is TRBJ2-2, with 8 nucleotides matching TRBD2. With 5 bases clipped from V and 4 bases from J, the junction kept 6 bases outside the gene matches. CDR1 is MDHEN, CDR2 SYDVKM, per germline. CDR3 length: 15 residues. CDR3 residues: CASSPGTRGTGELFF. The CDR3 DNA is TGTGCCAGCAGTCCCGGGACTAGGGGCACCGGGGAGCTGTTTTTT.

V and J are TRBV7-9 and TRBJ1-4, with 9 positions matching TRBD1. The germline V gene encodes CDR1 SEHNR and CDR2 FQNEAQ (reference sequence). The CDR3 extends over 15 amino acids. The V gene end was trimmed by 4 bases and the J gene end by 4 bases; junction bases not matched to a gene: 4. The CDR3 DNA sequence: TGTGCCAGCAGCTCGACAGGGGGTATTAATGAAAAACTGTTTTTT. It yields the protein CASSSTGGINEKLFF.

This sequence joins TRBV2 and TRBJ1-4, with 7 nucleotides matching TRBD1. V lost 10 bases to trimming and J lost 4 bases; unmatched junction nucleotides: 6. The CDR3 sequence is 13 residues long. Per the germline V gene, CDR1 is SNHLY and CDR2 is FYNNEI. Written as DNA, the CDR3 is TGTGCCACAAAGGGGGCGGATAATGAAAAACTGTTTTTT. It translates to CATKGADNEKLFF.

CDR3 amino acids: CASGWHPDRGTYNEQFF. The CDR3 DNA follows: TGTGCTAGTGGTTGGCACCCGGACAGGGGGACCTACAATGAGCAGTTCTTC. The chain combines TRBV12-5 with TRBJ2-1, with TRBD1 matching 10 bases. V gave up 4 bases and J gave up 2 bases; unmatched junction bases: 8. Germline assignment: CDR1 LGHNT and CDR2 FRNRAP. The length of the CDR3 is 17 residues.

This sequence joins TRBV18 and TRBJ1-1, with TRBD1 matching over 7 bases. Germline CDR1 KGHSH, CDR2 LQKENI. The CDR3 totals 16 residues. J lost 0 bases, V lost 2 bases, and 6 bases had no gene match. The CDR3 loop reads CASSPSDRPVNTEAFF. The CDR3 DNA follows: TGTGCCAGCTCACCATCGGACAGGCCCGTGAACACTGAAGCTTTCTTT.

The CDR3 sequence: CASSRYLGGSGANVLTF. As DNA, the CDR3 is TGTGCCAGCAGTCGGTATTTGGGAGGCTCTGGGGCCAACGTCCTGACTTTC. The chain couples TRBV27 to TRBJ2-6; TRBD2 might be the D (6 bases). This CDR3 has 17 residues. The germline CDR1 and CDR2 sequences are MNHEY and SMNVEV (reference sequence). V was trimmed by 5 bases and J by 0 bases, leaving 14 bases between them. Full variable domain (rest looked up from reference TRBV27 and TRBJ2-6): EAQVTQNPRYLITVTGKKLTVTCSQNMNHEYMSWYRQDPGLGLRQIYYSMNVEVTDKGDVPEGYKVSRKEKRNFPLILESPSPNQTSLYFCASSRYLGGSGANVLTFGAGSRLTVL.

This chain links TRBV10-3 with TRBJ2-7, with TRBD1 identical over 7 bases. The CDR3 is 13 amino acids. The germline V gene has CDR1 ENHRY and CDR2 SYGVKD. V was pared by 8 bases and J by 5 bases, with 9 bases of the junction left unmatched. CDR3 coding DNA: TGTGCCATCGGCCGAGGGGGCTTCCACGAGCAGTACTTC. Residues: CAIGRGGFHEQYF.

This clone was picked up a small number of times. Other DNA sequences of this sample code for an identical CDR3. The genes are TRBV5-1 and TRBJ2-3; TRBD2 matches at 7 bases. V shed 2 bases, J shed 1 base, and the junction held 4 bases outside the gene matches. The germline CDR1 and CDR2 sequences are SGHRS and YFSETQ. The CDR3 is 15 residues long. CDR3 loop: CASSFSRGGTDTQYF. In nucleotides, the CDR3 is TGCGCCAGCAGCTTTTCCCGGGGGGGCACAGATACGCAGTATTTT.

The chain is built from TRBV3-1 (or the pseudogene TRBV3-2) and TRBJ1-2; D is possibly TRBD1 (5 bases). Trimming pared 0 bases from V and 2 bases from J, leaving 10 bases between. The CDR3 totals 15 residues. The germline V gene encodes CDR1 LGHDT and CDR2 YNNKEL (reference sequence). CDR3 bases: TGTGCCAGCAGCCAAGAATCCAGGGCCAACTATGGCTACACCTTC. Its protein product is CASSQESRANYGYTF.

J is TRBJ1-5 and V is TRBV6-5, with D possibly TRBD1 on 5 matching bases. Trimming took off 11 bases at V and 3 bases at J, with 14 bases between the two ends. The CDR3 runs to 13 residues. Per germline, CDR1 MNHEY and CDR2 SVGAGI. The CDR3 is CAGGGAINQPQHF. CDR3 bases: TGTGCCGGGGGAGGGGCCATCAATCAGCCCCAGCATTTT.

The chain carries TRBV7-9 and TRBJ2-5; no definite D call. The CDR3 runs to 14 residues. The germline V gene encodes CDR1 SEHNR and CDR2 FQNEAQ (reference sequence). Between the trimmed V and J ends, which lost 2 bases and 0 bases, there was a span of 7 bases. The CDR3 here is CASSLSLNQETQYF. CDR3 nucleotide sequence: TGTGCCAGCAGCTTAAGCCTAAACCAAGAGACCCAGTACTTC.

The V and J genes are TRBV2 and TRBJ1-2; D remains ambiguous. Trimming removed 7 bases at V and 4 bases at J, with 13 bases between. Germline lookup yields CDR1 SNHLY and CDR2 FYNNEI. The CDR3 contains 13 residues. CDR3 coding DNA: TGTGCCAGCATTTCACAGCGGACCTATGGCTACACCTTC. Translating it yields CASISQRTYGYTF.

The V call is TRBV7-9, the J call TRBJ2-5, with TRBD2 matching 7 bases. The CDR3 is 17 residues long. Germline CDR1 SEHNR, CDR2 FQNEAQ (reference sequence). V lost 2 bases, J lost 1 base, and 10 bases stayed unmatched. CDR3 sequence: CASSLPRDGGSQETQYF. The CDR3 DNA follows: TGTGCCAGCAGCTTACCGAGGGACGGGGGGTCCCAAGAGACCCAGTACTTC. Full variable domain (remainder filled in from reference TRBV7-9 and TRBJ2-5): DTGVSQNPRHKITKRGQNVTFRCDPISEHNRLYWYRQTLGQGPEFLTYFQNEAQLEKSRLLSDRFSAERPKGSFSTLEIQRTEQGDSAMYLCASSLPRDGGSQETQYFGPGTRLLVL.

This clone occurred once. The rearrangement uses TRBV7-6 and TRBJ2-5; D is possibly TRBD2 (6 bases). The V end was cut by 5 bases, the J end by 5 bases, with 18 bases between. The germline gives CDR1 SGHVS, CDR2 FNYEAQ. The CDR3 has 15 residues. In DNA form, the CDR3 reads TGTGCCAGCAGCCCCCGACTACTAGCTTCCGAGACCCAGTACTTC. It encodes CASSPRLLASETQYF.

The rearrangement joins TRBV19 to TRBJ2-7; 9 bases match TRBD2. Per the germline V gene, CDR1 is LNHDA and CDR2 is SQIVND (reference sequence). This CDR3 is 15 amino acids long. The V gene end was trimmed by 3 bases and the J gene end by 2 bases; junction bases not matched to a gene: 5. The CDR3 sequence: CASSIFLAGTYEQYF. The CDR3 DNA reads TGTGCCAGTAGTATCTTTCTAGCGGGGACCTACGAGCAGTACTTC.